The rows below give T cell receptor beta chains drawn from one sample of a study of radiation and T cells in renal cell carcinoma. Profiled with immunoSEQ multiplex PCR; TCRdb holds only in-frame clones, not every one. The sample includes 100,000 to 150,000 clones, 88% of them seen just once. Specimen: blood, collected from a patient whose treatment included radiotherapy and nephrectomy. These receptors originate from a woman in her 70s with renal cell carcinoma. Each CDR3 is given with its conserved first and last residue. D genes are given only for firm matches. For some rows the clone size is stated as once, few or many, or as a class when expanded; others skip it.

j_call	clone_size	d_call	v_call	cdr3_aa	cdr3_nt
TRBJ1-1	NA	NA	TRBV5-1	CASSKAGTEAFF	TGCGCCAGCAGCAAGGCGGGGACTGAAGCTTTCTTT
TRBJ1-1	NA	TRBD1	TRBV7-2	CASSYDRARAFF	TGTGCCAGCAGTTATGACAGGGCCAGGGCTTTCTTT
TRBJ2-2	many	NA	TRBV6-4	CASSVGSDGTGELFF	TGTGCCAGCTCGGTAGGAAGCGACGGCACCGGGGAGCTGTTTTTT
TRBJ1-5	NA	NA	TRBV15	CATSRAGGNGQPQHF	TGTGCCACCAGCAGAGCTGGGGGAAATGGGCAGCCCCAGCATTTT
TRBJ2-5	NA	NA	TRBV9	CASSVGSRRGVYQETQYF	TGTGCCAGCAGCGTAGGAAGTAGGAGGGGGGTGTACCAAGAGACCCAGTACTTC
TRBJ1-2	NA	TRBD1	TRBV7-2	CASSPDRIYGYTF	TGTGCCAGCAGCCCGGACAGGATCTATGGCTACACCTTC
TRBJ1-1	NA	NA	TRBV6-5	CASRIRVANTEAFF	TGTGCCAGCAGAATCAGGGTTGCGAACACTGAAGCTTTCTTT
TRBJ2-5	NA	NA	TRBV5-6	CASSLGQATRQETQYF	TGTGCCAGCAGCTTGGGACAGGCCACCAGACAAGAGACCCAGTACTTC
TRBJ2-6	once	NA	TRBV6-5	CASSYSRGSGANVLTF	TGTGCCAGCAGTTACTCCAGGGGCTCTGGGGCCAACGTCCTGACTTTC
TRBJ1-4	NA	NA	TRBV5-1	CASSLTGASNEKLFF	TGCGCCAGCAGCTTGACGGGGGCGTCTAATGAAAAACTGTTTTTT
TRBJ2-5	once	TRBD1	TRBV29-1	CSVEPDRGRQETQYF	TGCAGCGTTGAACCGGACAGGGGGCGACAAGAGACCCAGTACTTC
TRBJ2-5	NA	NA	TRBV9	CASSVGVDQTLGETQYF	TGTGCCAGCAGCGTAGGAGTAGATCAAACCCTAGGGGAGACCCAGTACTTC
TRBJ1-3	few	NA	TRBV5-6	CASSFGEAGNTIYF	TGTGCCAGCAGCTTTGGCGAGGCTGGAAACACCATATATTTT
TRBJ2-2	once	NA	TRBV28	CASSLAPPGELFF	TGTGCCAGCAGTTTGGCCCCCCCAGGGGAGCTGTTTTTT
TRBJ2-1	NA	NA	TRBV5-5	CASSLLGGSYNEQFF	TGTGCCAGCAGCTTGTTAGGGGGCTCCTACAATGAGCAGTTCTTC
TRBJ1-4	NA	NA	TRBV14	CASSQERRVANEKLFF	TGTGCCAGCAGCCAAGAACGCAGGGTGGCTAATGAAAAACTGTTTTTT
TRBJ2-2	NA	NA	TRBV30	CAWSVRGPGELFF	TGTGCCTGGAGTGTCCGGGGGCCCGGGGAGCTGTTTTTT
TRBJ1-1	NA	TRBD1	TRBV4-3	CASSRALQGEAFF	TGCGCCAGCAGCCGGGCATTACAGGGGGAAGCTTTCTTT
TRBJ2-1	NA	NA	TRBV27	CASSLGTGIGSEQFF	TGTGCCAGCAGTTTGGGGACTGGGATAGGTAGTGAGCAGTTCTTC
TRBJ2-1	NA	NA	TRBV5-4	CASSGGLVDEQFF	TGTGCCAGCAGCGGGGGACTCGTCGATGAGCAGTTCTTC
TRBJ2-3	NA	TRBD1	TRBV30	CAWGRQGGGDTQYF	TGTGCCTGGGGGCGACAGGGGGGTGGAGATACGCAGTATTTT
TRBJ1-6	NA	TRBD1	TRBV9	CASSVEGTGTQSPLHF	TGTGCCAGCAGCGTTGAAGGGACAGGTACCCAATCACCCCTCCACTTT
TRBJ1-6	once	TRBD1	TRBV5-1	CASSLVGTGDNSPLHF	TGCGCCAGCAGCTTGGTAGGGACAGGGGATAATTCACCCCTCCACTTT
TRBJ2-5	NA	NA	TRBV9	CASSVGSASAGVETQYF	TGTGCCAGCAGCGTGGGGAGTGCTAGCGCGGGCGTTGAGACCCAGTACTTC
TRBJ2-7	NA	NA	TRBV7-2	CASSSNMGAYEQYF	TGTGCCAGCAGCTCGAATATGGGGGCCTACGAGCAGTACTTC
TRBJ1-2	NA	TRBD1	TRBV7-8	CASSADRVVNYGYTF	TGTGCCAGCAGCGCGGACAGGGTCGTTAACTATGGCTACACCTTC
TRBJ2-7	once	NA	TRBV6-1	CASSPLGDEQYF	TGTGCCAGCAGCCCCCTAGGGGACGAGCAGTACTTC